This TCR beta chain was retrieved from a study of T cell responses to AZD1222 COVID-19 vaccine. Analysis merged second doses at about 4 or about 12 weeks. Method: immunoSEQ multiplex PCR; TCRdb's copy keeps in-frame clones and lacks some. Here the sample spans about 120,000 clones, approximately 94% being singletons. Points from the study as a whole: The peak T cell response came first, and repertoires were sampled only after it. The number of AZD1222 recipients seropositive at baseline was only 6 or 7.

CDR1 is LGHNA, CDR2 YNFKEQ, per germline. CDR3 size: 15 residues. With 1 base removed from V and 5 bases from J, the gap between germline ends came to 12 bases. This clone was found once. Its antigen remains unidentified. This receptor was obtained from an adult who received the AZD1222 COVID-19 vaccine. Here the sequenced sample was peripheral blood, taken 28 days after the second AZD1222 dose. The chain carries TRBV4-2 and TRBJ1-3; tentatively, D is TRBD1 (5 bases). The CDR3 DNA reads as TGTGCCAGCAGCCAAGGTCCTAGGGACCGAAACACCATATATTTT. Protein: CASSQGPRDRNTIYF.